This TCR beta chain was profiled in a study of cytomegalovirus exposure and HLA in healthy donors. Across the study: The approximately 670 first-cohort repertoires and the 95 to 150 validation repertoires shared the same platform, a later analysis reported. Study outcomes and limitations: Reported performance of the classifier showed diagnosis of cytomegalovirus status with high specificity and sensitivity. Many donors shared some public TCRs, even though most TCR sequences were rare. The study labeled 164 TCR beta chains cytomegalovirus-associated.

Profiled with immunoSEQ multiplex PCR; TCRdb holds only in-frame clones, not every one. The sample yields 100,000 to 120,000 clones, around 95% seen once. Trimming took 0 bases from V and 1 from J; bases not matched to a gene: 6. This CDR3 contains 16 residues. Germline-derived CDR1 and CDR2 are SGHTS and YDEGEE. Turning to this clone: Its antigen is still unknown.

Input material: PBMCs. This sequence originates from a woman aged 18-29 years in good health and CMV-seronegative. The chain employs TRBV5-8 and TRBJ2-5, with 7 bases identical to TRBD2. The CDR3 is CASSLGAGEIQETQYF. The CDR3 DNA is TGTGCCAGCAGCTTGGGGGCGGGGGAAATCCAAGAGACCCAGTACTTC.